The 3 T cell receptor beta chains below were found in one sample sequenced in a study of blood T cell repertoires in COVID-19. Only in-frame clones appear in the TCRdb table, and some are missing; sequencing was by immunoSEQ multiplex PCR. The data show around 300,000 clones, 70% to 90% seen once. Sequencing input: peripheral blood. The receptors come from a human donor in a cohort sampled during active COVID-19.

This chain connects TRBV5-1 to TRBJ1-4; D unresolved. In germline, CDR1 is SGHRS, CDR2 YFSETQ. With 2 bases removed from V and 4 bases from J, the gap between germline ends came to 9 bases. The CDR3 sequence is 14 residues long. CDR3 sequence (DNA): TGCGCCAGCAGCTTTCGAGAGAATAATGAAAAACTGTTTTTT. Encoded protein: CASSFRENNEKLFF. The entire variable domain, with the rest obtained from reference TRBV5-1 and TRBJ1-4, is as follows: KAGVTQTPRYLIKTRGQQVTLSCSPISGHRSVSWYQQTPGQGLQFLFEYFSETQRNKGNFPGRFSGRQFSNSRSEMNVSTLELGDSALYLCASSFRENNEKLFFGSGTQLSVL.

This clone was observed once. The chain is built from TRBV6-6 and TRBJ2-3; TRBD1 matches 7 bases. CDR3 length equals 17 residues. Germline CDR1 is MNHNY and CDR2 is SVGAGI (reference sequence). V shed 5 bases and J 2 bases; nucleotides not matched to a gene: 13. In nucleotides, the CDR3 is TGTGCCAGCAGTCCAGTCCTCCGGGACAGATACACAGATACGCAGTATTTT. Its translation is CASSPVLRDRYTDTQYF.

This chain connects TRBV10-3 to TRBJ2-1; 12 bases are shared with TRBD2. The CDR3 runs to 16 residues. The germline CDR1 and CDR2 sequences are ENHRY and SYGVKD. J lost 1 base, V lost 7 bases, and 5 bases had no gene match. The CDR3 region is CAITVTSGSSYNEQFF. The CDR3 DNA reads TGTGCCATCACCGTGACTAGCGGGAGTTCCTACAATGAGCAGTTCTTC.